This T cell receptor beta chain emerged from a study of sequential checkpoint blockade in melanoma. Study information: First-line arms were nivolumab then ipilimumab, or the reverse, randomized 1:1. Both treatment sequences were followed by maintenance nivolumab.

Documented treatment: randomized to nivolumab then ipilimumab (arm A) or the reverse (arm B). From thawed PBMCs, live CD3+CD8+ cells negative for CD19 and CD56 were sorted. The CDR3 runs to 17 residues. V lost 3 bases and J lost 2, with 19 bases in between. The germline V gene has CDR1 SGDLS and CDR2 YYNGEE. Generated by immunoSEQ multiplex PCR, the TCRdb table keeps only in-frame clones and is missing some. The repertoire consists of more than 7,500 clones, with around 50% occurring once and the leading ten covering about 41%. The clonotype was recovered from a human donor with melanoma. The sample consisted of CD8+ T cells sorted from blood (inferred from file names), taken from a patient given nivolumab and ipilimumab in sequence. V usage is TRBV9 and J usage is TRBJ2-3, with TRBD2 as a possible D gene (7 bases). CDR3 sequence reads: CASSARGGDYLTDTQYF. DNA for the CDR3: TGTGCCAGCAGCGCTAGAGGGGGGGACTACCTCACAGATACGCAGTATTTT.